This entry is about one T cell receptor (beta chain). Its specificity is unknown. Isolated RNA was reverse transcribed in full, so expressed TCRB transcripts were sequenced. TCRdb's copy holds only in-frame clones and misses some; the assay was immunoSEQ multiplex PCR. The sample yields some 110,000 clones, roughly 17% seen once. This record belongs to a study of beta chain features in type 1 diabetes. The germline V gene has CDR1 SQVTM and CDR2 ANQGSEA. V lost 2 bases and J 7 bases, leaving 15 bases between the germline ends. The CDR3 spans 14 residues. Study-wide points: Across patients, naive, central memory and Treg TCRB repertoires exhibited apparently greater similarity than was observed across healthy donors. The VDJ junctions of type 1 diabetes patients carried fewer insertions and more deletions. Researchers report that Type 1 diabetes patients had moderately but significantly shorter TCRB CDR3s across all four CD4+ subsets.

The clonotype originates from a man aged 30 to 45 with type 1 diabetes. This chain uses TRBV29-1 with TRBJ2-1; D is perhaps TRBD2 (6 bases). Input material: central memory CD4+ T cells from blood. CDR3 in amino acids: CSVERGRLGNEQFF. Written as DNA, the CDR3 is TGCAGCGTTGAACGGGGGAGACTTGGAAATGAGCAGTTCTTC.